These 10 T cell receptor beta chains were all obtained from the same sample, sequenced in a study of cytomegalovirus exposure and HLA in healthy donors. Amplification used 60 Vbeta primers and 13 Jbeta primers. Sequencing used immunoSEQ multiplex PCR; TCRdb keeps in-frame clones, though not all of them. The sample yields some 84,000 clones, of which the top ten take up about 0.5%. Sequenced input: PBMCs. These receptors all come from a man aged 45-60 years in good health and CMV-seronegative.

For the CDR3, the DNA is TGTGCCAGCAGCCAAGATATCCAGGGGGCGACCGGGGAGCTGTTTTTT. It encodes CASSQDIQGATGELFF. J is TRBJ2-2 and V is TRBV4-2; 8 nucleotides match TRBD1. Germline CDR1 LGHNA, CDR2 YNFKEQ. V lost 0 bases and J lost 5; bases outside the gene matches: 5. The CDR3 loop spans 16 amino acids.

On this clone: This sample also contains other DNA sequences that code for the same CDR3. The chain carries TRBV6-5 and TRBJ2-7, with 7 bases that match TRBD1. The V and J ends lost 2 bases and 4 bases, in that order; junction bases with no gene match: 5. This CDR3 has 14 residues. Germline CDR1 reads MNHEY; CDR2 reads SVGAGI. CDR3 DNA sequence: TGTGCCAGCAGTTACCGGGACAGCTCGTACGAGCAGTACTTC. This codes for CASSYRDSSYEQYF.

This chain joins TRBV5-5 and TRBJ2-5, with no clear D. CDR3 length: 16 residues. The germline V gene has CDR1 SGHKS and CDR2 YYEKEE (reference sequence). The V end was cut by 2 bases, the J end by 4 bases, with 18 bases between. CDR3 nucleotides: TGTGCCAGCAGCTTTCTGCGTCCCATAGCCCGAGAGACCCAGTACTTC. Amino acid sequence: CASSFLRPIARETQYF. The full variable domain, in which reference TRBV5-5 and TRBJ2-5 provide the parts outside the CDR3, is DAGVTQSPTHLIKTRGQQVTLRCSPISGHKSVSWYQQVLGQGPQFIFQYYEKEERGRGNFPDRFSARQFPNYSSELNVNALLLGDSALYLCASSFLRPIARETQYFGPGTRLLVL.

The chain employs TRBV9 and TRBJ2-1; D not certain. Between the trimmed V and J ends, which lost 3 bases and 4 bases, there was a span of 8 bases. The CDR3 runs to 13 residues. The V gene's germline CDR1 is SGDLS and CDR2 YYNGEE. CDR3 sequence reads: CASSGTVYNEQFF. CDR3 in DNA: TGTGCCAGCAGCGGAACAGTGTACAATGAGCAGTTCTTC.

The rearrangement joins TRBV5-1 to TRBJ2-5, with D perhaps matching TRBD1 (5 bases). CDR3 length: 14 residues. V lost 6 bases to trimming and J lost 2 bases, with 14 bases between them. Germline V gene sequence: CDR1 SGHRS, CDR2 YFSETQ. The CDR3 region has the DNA TGCGCCAGCAACTCAGGACAACTACAAGAGACCCAGTACTTC. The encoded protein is CASNSGQLQETQYF.

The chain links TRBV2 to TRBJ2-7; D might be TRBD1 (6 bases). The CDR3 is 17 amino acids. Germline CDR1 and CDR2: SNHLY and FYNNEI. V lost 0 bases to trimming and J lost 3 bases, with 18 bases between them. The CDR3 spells CASSEALGAGVNYEQYF. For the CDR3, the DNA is TGTGCCAGCAGTGAAGCGCTTGGGGCAGGGGTAAACTACGAGCAGTACTTC. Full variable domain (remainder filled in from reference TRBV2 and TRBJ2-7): EPEVTQTPSHQVTQMGQEVILRCVPISNHLYFYWYRQILGQKVEFLVSFYNNEISEKSEIFDDQFSVERPDGSNFTLKIRSTKLEDSAMYFCASSEALGAGVNYEQYFGPGTRLTVT.

DNA for the CDR3: TGTGCCAGCTCACCGGACAGGGATCAGCCCCAGCATTTT. It is translated as CASSPDRDQPQHF. This chain connects TRBV18 to TRBJ1-5; 8 nucleotides agree with TRBD1. CDR1 and CDR2 (germline): KGHSH, LQKENI. V shed 3 bases and J 5 bases; nucleotides not matched to a gene: 0. The CDR3 is 13 amino acids.

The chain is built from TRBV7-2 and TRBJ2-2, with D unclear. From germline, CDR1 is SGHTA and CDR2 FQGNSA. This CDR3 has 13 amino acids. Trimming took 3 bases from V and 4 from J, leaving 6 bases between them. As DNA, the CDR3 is TGTGCCAGCAGCTTTCAGCGCACCGGGGAGCTGTTTTTT. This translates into CASSFQRTGELFF.

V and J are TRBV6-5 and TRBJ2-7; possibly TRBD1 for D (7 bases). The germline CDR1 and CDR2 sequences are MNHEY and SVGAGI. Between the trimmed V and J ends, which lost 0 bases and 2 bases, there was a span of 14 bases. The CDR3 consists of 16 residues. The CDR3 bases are TGTGCCAGCAGTTACTCGAGTCAGGGGGGCACCTACGAGCAGTACTTC. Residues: CASSYSSQGGTYEQYF.

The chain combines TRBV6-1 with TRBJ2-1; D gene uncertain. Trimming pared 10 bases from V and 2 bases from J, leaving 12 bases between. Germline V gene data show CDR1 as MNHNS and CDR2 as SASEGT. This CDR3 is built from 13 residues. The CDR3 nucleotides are TGTGCCACCTTGATGACAACCTACAATGAGCAGTTCTTC. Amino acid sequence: CATLMTTYNEQFF.